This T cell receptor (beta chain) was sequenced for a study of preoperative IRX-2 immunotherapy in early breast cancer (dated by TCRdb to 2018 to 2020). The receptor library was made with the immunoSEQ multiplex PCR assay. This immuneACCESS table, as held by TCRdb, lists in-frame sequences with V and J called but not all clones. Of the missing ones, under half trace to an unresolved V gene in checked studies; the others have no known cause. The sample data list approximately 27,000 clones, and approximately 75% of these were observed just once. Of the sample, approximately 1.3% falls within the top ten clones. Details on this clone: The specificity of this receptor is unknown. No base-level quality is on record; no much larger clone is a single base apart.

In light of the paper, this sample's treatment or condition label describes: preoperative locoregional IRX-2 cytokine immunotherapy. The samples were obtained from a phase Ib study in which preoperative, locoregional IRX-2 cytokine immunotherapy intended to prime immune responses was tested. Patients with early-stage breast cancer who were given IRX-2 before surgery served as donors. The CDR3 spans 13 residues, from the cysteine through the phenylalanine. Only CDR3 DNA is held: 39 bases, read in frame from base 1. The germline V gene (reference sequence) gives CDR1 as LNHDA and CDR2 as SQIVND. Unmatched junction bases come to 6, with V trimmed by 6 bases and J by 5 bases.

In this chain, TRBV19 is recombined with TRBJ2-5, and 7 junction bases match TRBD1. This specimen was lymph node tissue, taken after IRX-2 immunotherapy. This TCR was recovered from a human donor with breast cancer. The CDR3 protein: CASSPDRVETQYF. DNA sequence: TGTGCCAGTAGCCCCGACAGGGTCGAGACCCAGTACTTC. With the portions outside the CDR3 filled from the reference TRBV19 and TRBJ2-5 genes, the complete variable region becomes DGGITQSPKYLFRKEGQNVTLSCEQNLNHDAMYWYRQDPGQGLRLIYYSQIVNDFQKGDIAEGYSVSREKKESFPLTVTSAQKNPTAFYLCASSPDRVETQYFGPGTRLLVL.